One sample yielded the 29 T cell receptor beta chains listed below, sequenced in a study of blood T cell repertoires in COVID-19 (dated by TCRdb to about 2020). Receptor libraries were prepared by the immunoSEQ multiplex PCR assay. What TCRdb holds here is the immuneACCESS table cut down to in-frame rearrangements. Part of the clones is not present; checked against another copy, under half of the missing clones reflect an unresolved V gene, and the others are unexplained. For this sample there are approximately 170,000 clones; around 82% appear just once. Of the sample, roughly 2.6% is held by the ten largest clones. Sequencing input: peripheral blood. These receptors originate from a human donor with acute or convalescent COVID-19. The donor label of this sample is uncertain.

The CDR3 is CASSSRTGENIQYF. For the CDR3, the DNA is TGTGCCAGCAGCTCAAGGACAGGGGAAAACATTCAGTACTTC. The chain recombines TRBV7-2 with TRBJ2-4; 9 positions match TRBD1. Losses at the gene ends were 4 bases for V and 5 bases for J; bases not matched to a gene: 3. The length of the CDR3 is 14 residues. CDR1 is SGHTA and CDR2 is FQGNSA in the germline V gene. Full variable domain (remainder filled in from reference TRBV7-2 and TRBJ2-4): GAGVSQSPSNKVTEKGKDVELRCDPISGHTALYWYRQSLGQGLEFLIYFQGNSAPDKSGLPSDRFSAERTGGSVSTLTIQRTQQEDSAVYLCASSSRTGENIQYFGAGTRLSVL.

The chain carries TRBV27 and TRBJ2-2; no firm D call. CDR3 length: 16 amino acids. Germline lookup yields CDR1 MNHEY and CDR2 SMNVEV (reference sequence). Trimming shortened V by 7 bases and J by 2 bases, and 17 bases separated the two germline ends. The CDR3 DNA follows: TGTGCCAGCAAGAGGATGCGAACAAGCAACACCGGGGAGCTGTTTTTT. Protein: CASKRMRTSNTGELFF.

The chain recombines TRBV2 with TRBJ1-2; TRBD1 matches 8 bases. This CDR3 contains 14 residues. V was clipped by 5 bases and J by 4 bases; unmatched bases: 6. In germline, CDR1 is SNHLY, CDR2 FYNNEI. CDR3 residues: CASSRSGQGYGYTF. In nucleotides, the CDR3 is TGTGCCAGCAGTCGAAGCGGACAGGGCTATGGCTACACCTTC. The full variable domain, its missing parts supplied by reference TRBV2 and TRBJ1-2, is EPEVTQTPSHQVTQMGQEVILRCVPISNHLYFYWYRQILGQKVEFLVSFYNNEISEKSEIFDDQFSVERPDGSNFTLKIRSTKLEDSAMYFCASSRSGQGYGYTFGSGTRLTVV.

This clone was seen only a few times. V is TRBV10-3 and J is TRBJ2-3; tentative D call: TRBD2 (6 bases). V lost 10 bases and J lost 4, with 18 bases in between. The CDR3 loop spans 14 amino acids. The germline gives CDR1 ENHRY, CDR2 SYGVKD. The CDR3 sequence: CATILGSSADTQYF. In nucleotides, the CDR3 is TGTGCCACCATACTTGGGTCTAGCGCAGATACGCAGTATTTT.

The chain links TRBV19 to TRBJ1-5; 8 bases map to TRBD1. The V gene's germline CDR1 is LNHDA and CDR2 SQIVND (reference sequence). The CDR3 consists of 16 residues. The ends lost 6 bases at V and 9 bases at J; junction bases unmatched: 16. Here the CDR3 DNA reads TGTGCCAGTAGCCCGACCGTAGGGACAGGTCAAGGGCCCCAGCATTTT. Amino acid sequence: CASSPTVGTGQGPQHF. The variable domain in full, completed from reference TRBV19 and TRBJ1-5, reads DGGITQSPKYLFRKEGQNVTLSCEQNLNHDAMYWYRQDPGQGLRLIYYSQIVNDFQKGDIAEGYSVSREKKESFPLTVTSAQKNPTAFYLCASSPTVGTGQGPQHFGDGTRLSIL.

This clone was recorded only once. This rearrangement joins TRBV6-5 to TRBJ2-3; 10 bases align to TRBD1. Germline trimming cut 5 bases from V and 4 bases from J; bases unmatched to any gene: 6. Germline-derived CDR1 and CDR2 are MNHEY and SVGAGI. There are 15 residues in the CDR3. CDR3: CASSPWTGGSDTQYF. As DNA, the CDR3 is TGTGCCAGCAGTCCCTGGACAGGGGGTTCAGATACGCAGTATTTT.

The CDR3: CASSQGGRYEQYF. For the CDR3, the DNA is TGTGCCAGCAGCCAGGGGGGTAGATACGAGCAGTACTTC. The V call is TRBV13, the J call TRBJ2-7, with D perhaps matching TRBD1 (7 bases). Trimming took 5 bases from V and 4 from J, leaving 12 bases between them. Germline-derived CDR1 and CDR2 are PRHDT and FYEKMQ (reference sequence). This CDR3 spans 13 amino acids.

The V call is TRBV19, the J call TRBJ1-1; D is undetermined. Looked up from germline, CDR1 is LNHDA and CDR2 is SQIVND (reference sequence). This CDR3 contains 15 residues. Deletions cut 4 bases from V and 4 bases from J, with 16 bases between. In DNA form, the CDR3 reads TGTGCCAGTAGTAGGGAGGACGTGAGCATCACTGAAGCTTTCTTT. Translated: CASSREDVSITEAFF.

The gene calls are TRBV14 and TRBJ2-7; D uncertain. Germline-derived CDR1 and CDR2 are SGHDN and FVKESK. V was trimmed by 0 bases and J by 1 base, leaving 13 bases between them. This CDR3 is built from 16 residues. For the CDR3, the DNA is TGTGCCAGCAGCCAAGATCACAGACACGCGTCCTACGAGCAGTACTTC. Translation gives CASSQDHRHASYEQYF.

This chain connects TRBV12-3 or TRBV12-4 to TRBJ2-3, with D possibly matching TRBD1 (5 bases). The CDR3 length is 12 residues. The V end was cut by 6 bases, the J end by 1 base, with 5 bases between. The CDR3 DNA reads TGTGCCAGCAGGGGGCGCACAGATACGCAGTATTTT. It yields the protein CASRGRTDTQYF.

V usage is TRBV7-2 and J usage is TRBJ2-1, with D perhaps matching TRBD2 (6 bases). The CDR3 totals 13 residues. Trimming removed 6 bases from V and 0 bases from J, with 6 bases in between. The V gene's germline CDR1 is SGHTA and CDR2 FQGNSA. The CDR3 DNA sequence: TGTGCCAGCAGACTAGCCTCCTACAATGAGCAGTTCTTC. Translating gives CASRLASYNEQFF.

J is TRBJ2-1 and V is TRBV5-1; D is perhaps TRBD1 (6 bases). There are 13 residues in the CDR3. The ends were cut back, 6 bases at V and 5 bases at J, with 12 bases in the middle. CDR1 and CDR2 (germline): SGHRS, YFSETQ. The CDR3 DNA reads as TGCGCCAGCATCAAACAGGGAAACAATGAGCAGTTCTTC. It yields the protein CASIKQGNNEQFF.

CDR3 sequence (DNA): TGTGCCAGCAGTGGGACAGGGGGCGCGGGTGGAAACACCATATATTTT. Translated: CASSGTGGAGGNTIYF. V gene TRBV27 combines with J gene TRBJ1-3; 12 bases map to TRBD1. V lost 5 bases to trimming and J lost 3 bases; unmatched junction nucleotides: 5. The CDR3 runs 16 residues. The V gene's germline CDR1 is MNHEY and CDR2 SMNVEV (reference sequence).

This rearrangement joins TRBV6-2 or TRBV6-3 to TRBJ1-5; 7 bases line up with TRBD1. CDR3 length equals 13 residues. From germline, CDR1 is MNHEY and CDR2 SVGEGT. Trimming took 6 bases from V and 1 from J; bases not matched to a gene: 0. CDR3 nucleotide sequence: TGTGCCAGCAGCAGGGGGAGCAATCAGCCCCAGCATTTT. This gives the protein CASSRGSNQPQHF.

The gene calls are TRBV5-1 and TRBJ2-6; D unclear. CDR3 length equals 14 residues. The germline V gene has CDR1 SGHRS and CDR2 YFSETQ. V was pared by 3 bases and J by 1 base, with 5 bases between. DNA for the CDR3: TGCGCCAGCAGCTCTTCGTCTGGGGCCAACGTCCTGACTTTC. Protein product: CASSSSSGANVLTF.

This chain joins TRBV6-6 and TRBJ2-5; 12 nucleotides match TRBD2. Germline CDR1 MNHNY, CDR2 SVGAGI (reference sequence). Losses at the gene ends were 5 bases for V and 5 bases for J; bases not matched to a gene: 15. This CDR3 contains 18 residues. The CDR3 coding sequence is TGTGCCAGCAGTCCTAGCGGGGGGGCCTTAAGGAGTTTGGAGACCCAGTACTTC. Amino acids: CASSPSGGALRSLETQYF.

The V call is TRBV5-1, the J call TRBJ1-2; D is possibly TRBD1 (5 bases). V lost 0 bases, J lost 4 bases, and 13 bases lay in between. CDR1 and CDR2 (germline): SGHRS, YFSETQ. This CDR3 is built from 15 residues. Written as DNA, the CDR3 is TGCGCCAGCAGCTTGGAAGCAGGGCAGGGCTATGGCTACACCTTC. Its translation is CASSLEAGQGYGYTF.

V gene TRBV5-1 combines with J gene TRBJ1-1; 8 bases match TRBD1. Looked up from germline, CDR1 is SGHRS and CDR2 is YFSETQ. The CDR3 is made up of 15 amino acids. V lost 2 bases to trimming and J lost 7 bases; unmatched junction nucleotides: 10. The CDR3 nucleotides read TGCGCCAGCAGCTTACAACAGGGGGGGAATGGTGAAGCTTTCTTT. It codes for CASSLQQGGNGEAFF. Full variable domain (remainder filled in from reference TRBV5-1 and TRBJ1-1): KAGVTQTPRYLIKTRGQQVTLSCSPISGHRSVSWYQQTPGQGLQFLFEYFSETQRNKGNFPGRFSGRQFSNSRSEMNVSTLELGDSALYLCASSLQQGGNGEAFFGQGTRLTVV.

This clone has more than one count but fewer than ten. J is TRBJ1-2 and V is TRBV19; 8 bases are a match to TRBD1. Germline CDR1 reads LNHDA; CDR2 reads SQIVND (reference sequence). This CDR3 is 16 amino acids long. V trimming: 7 bases; J trimming: 3 bases; junction bases outside the gene matches: 13. The CDR3 is CASTPQGLQGDYGYTF. In DNA form, the CDR3 reads TGTGCCAGTACCCCGCAGGGGTTACAGGGGGACTATGGCTACACCTTC.

The chain carries TRBV11-2 and TRBJ1-5; D uncertain. The germline V and J ends were trimmed by 6 bases and 9 bases, with 21 bases remaining between them. CDR1 is SGHAT and CDR2 is FQNNGV in the germline V gene. CDR3 size: 15 residues. In DNA, the CDR3 is TGTGCCAGCAGTATTGGGCACATCTCCGCAGCGCCCCAGCATTTT. Its protein product is CASSIGHISAAPQHF.

V gene TRBV11-2 combines with J gene TRBJ2-5, with D perhaps TRBD2 (5 bases). V dropped 4 bases and J dropped 2 bases, with 14 bases sitting between them. The CDR3 runs to 15 residues. Germline CDR1 and CDR2: SGHAT and FQNNGV. CDR3 coding DNA: TGTGCCAGCAGCTCCAAGTCAGCGGTACAAGAGACCCAGTACTTC. Encoded protein: CASSSKSAVQETQYF.

This clone has a single count. The chain is built from TRBV19 and TRBJ1-2; 7 bases are a match to TRBD1. The germline CDR1 and CDR2 sequences are LNHDA and SQIVND (reference sequence). With V trimmed by 4 bases and J by 8 bases, 10 bases remained unmatched. The CDR3 extends over 14 amino acids. The CDR3, as DNA: TGTGCCAGTAGTACCGGACAGGTACAGGGGGGCTACACCTTC. Amino acid sequence: CASSTGQVQGGYTF.

This clone was seen more than once but under ten times. This chain connects TRBV2 to TRBJ1-1, with 9 bases matching TRBD1. V gave up 7 bases and J gave up 4 bases; unmatched junction bases: 7. CDR3 length: 14 amino acids. Germline assignment: CDR1 SNHLY and CDR2 FYNNEI. In DNA, the CDR3 is TGTGCCAGCACCCAACAGGGGGCGTCCACTGAAGCTTTCTTT. Translation gives CASTQQGASTEAFF.

The chain recombines TRBV29-1 with TRBJ2-1; the match to TRBD2 covers 15 bases. V gave up 7 bases and J gave up 0 bases; unmatched junction bases: 10. The CDR3 length is 18 residues. CDR1 SQVTM and CDR2 ANQGSEA come from the germline V gene. For the CDR3, the DNA is TGCAGCGCCAAGGCCGGGACTAGCGGGAGGAGCTCCTACAATGAGCAGTTCTTC. It codes for CSAKAGTSGRSSYNEQFF.

The genes are TRBV19 and TRBJ2-7; 8 positions agree with TRBD1. CDR1 is LNHDA, CDR2 SQIVND, per germline (reference sequence). The V and J ends lost 5 bases and 3 bases, in that order; junction bases with no gene match: 9. The CDR3 runs to 15 residues. The CDR3 protein is CASSVDRAPSYEQYF. CDR3 sequence (DNA): TGTGCCAGTAGTGTGGACAGGGCACCAAGCTACGAGCAGTACTTC.

The count of this clone is one. The genes are TRBV5-1 and TRBJ2-5; TRBD2 agrees at 11 bases. V shed 4 bases and J 1 base; nucleotides not matched to a gene: 6. Looked up from germline, CDR1 is SGHRS and CDR2 is YFSETQ. The CDR3 totals 16 residues. CDR3 residues: CASSTLAGGPQETQYF. Here the CDR3 DNA reads TGCGCCAGCAGCACCTTAGCGGGGGGGCCCCAAGAGACCCAGTACTTC.

As for this clone: This sample includes further DNA sequences coding for the same CDR3. J is TRBJ1-1 and V is TRBV7-9, with 7 bases fitting TRBD1. With 1 base clipped from V and 1 base from J, the junction kept 0 bases outside the gene matches. Germline-derived CDR1 and CDR2 are SEHNR and FQNEAQ (reference sequence). The CDR3 sequence is 14 residues long. The chain's CDR3 is CASSLGQGNTEAFF. Here the CDR3 DNA reads TGTGCCAGCAGCTTAGGACAGGGGAACACTGAAGCTTTCTTT.

The V and J genes are TRBV7-2 and TRBJ1-2, with D perhaps TRBD1 (5 bases). V dropped 3 bases and J dropped 8 bases, with 13 bases sitting between them. The CDR3 extends over 13 amino acids. The germline CDR1 and CDR2 sequences are SGHTA and FQGNSA. CDR3 region: CASSFTAGYGYTF. DNA of the CDR3: TGTGCCAGCAGCTTTACGGCAGGGTACGGCTACACCTTC.

V gene TRBV19 combines with J gene TRBJ2-1, with TRBD1 matching 7 bases. This CDR3 has 16 residues. The junction had 12 bases not matched to a gene; V was cut back by 4 bases and J by 6 bases. CDR1 and CDR2 (germline): LNHDA, SQIVND (reference sequence). The CDR3 region has the DNA TGTGCCAGTAGTACGAAAAGACAGGGCAACCCCAATGAGCAGTTCTTC. It translates to CASSTKRQGNPNEQFF.